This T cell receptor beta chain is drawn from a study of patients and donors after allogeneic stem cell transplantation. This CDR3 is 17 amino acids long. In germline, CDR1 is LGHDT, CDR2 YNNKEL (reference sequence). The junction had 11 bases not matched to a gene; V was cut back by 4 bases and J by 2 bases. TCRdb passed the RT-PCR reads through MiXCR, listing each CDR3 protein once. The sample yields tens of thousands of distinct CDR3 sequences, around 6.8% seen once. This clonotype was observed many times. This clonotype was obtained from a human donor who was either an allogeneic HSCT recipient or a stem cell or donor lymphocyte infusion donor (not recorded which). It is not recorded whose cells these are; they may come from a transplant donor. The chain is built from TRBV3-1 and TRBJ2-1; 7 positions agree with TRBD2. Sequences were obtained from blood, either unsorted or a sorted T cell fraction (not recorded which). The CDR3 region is CASSPGWGGKAYNEQFF. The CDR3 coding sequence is TGTGCCAGCAGCCCAGGGTGGGGGGGAAAGGCCTACAATGAGCAGTTCTTC.